The 10 T cell receptor beta chains reported below all come from one sample, sequenced in a study of blood T cell repertoires in COVID-19. Assay used: immunoSEQ multiplex PCR; TCRdb lists only in-frame clones, some missing. The data contain approximately 220,000 clones, 85% to 90% of them singletons. Sequences were obtained from PBMCs or T cells enriched from blood (not recorded which). Receptors originate from a man aged 25 to 40 who had recovered from COVID-19.

The rearrangement uses TRBV11-3 and TRBJ2-2, with TRBD1 matching 7 bases. The CDR3 contains 18 residues. The germline V gene encodes CDR1 SGHNT and CDR2 YENEEA. The V segment lost 1 base and the J segment 2 bases; nucleotides outside the gene matches: 10. The CDR3 DNA sequence: TGTGCCAGCAGCTTAGCTCTCCGCACAGGGGAAAACACCGGGGAGCTGTTTTTT. It translates to CASSLALRTGENTGELFF.

The chain links TRBV24-1 to TRBJ2-2, with 7 bases matching TRBD2. Germline V gives CDR1 KGHDR, CDR2 SFDVKD. The CDR3 is 17 amino acids. Losses at the gene ends were 9 bases for V and 7 bases for J; bases not matched to a gene: 19. CDR3 residues: CATSRRASGPLNGELFF. CDR3 coding DNA: TGTGCCACCTCCCGGCGGGCTAGCGGTCCCCTTAACGGGGAGCTGTTTTTT.

The chain carries TRBV3-1 (or the pseudogene TRBV3-2) and TRBJ1-1, with 7 bases aligning to TRBD1. Losses at the gene ends were 4 bases for V and 11 bases for J; bases not matched to a gene: 10. The CDR3 runs to 13 residues. Germline CDR1 and CDR2: LGHDT and YNNKEL (reference sequence). CDR3 region: CASSPTGDSGAFF. The CDR3 nucleotides read TGTGCCAGCAGCCCAACTGGGGACAGCGGGGCTTTCTTT.

This clone was recorded once. The rearrangement joins TRBV15 to TRBJ2-7, with D perhaps matching TRBD1 (5 bases). The V end was cut by 4 bases, the J end by 0 bases, with 16 bases between. Germline V gene data show CDR1 as LNHNV and CDR2 as YYDKDF (reference sequence). The CDR3 consists of 16 residues. The CDR3 spells CATSTRQFRHSYEQYF. The CDR3, as DNA: TGTGCCACCAGCACCAGACAGTTCCGACACTCCTACGAGCAGTACTTC.

V gene TRBV6-2 or TRBV6-3 combines with J gene TRBJ1-6; 10 bases align to TRBD1. Looked up from germline, CDR1 is MNHEY and CDR2 is SVGEGT. The length of the CDR3 is 15 residues. V gave up 5 bases and J gave up 7 bases; unmatched junction bases: 5. The CDR3 nucleotides read TGTGCCAGCAGTAGACCGGGACAGGGGAATTCACCCCTCCACTTT. Protein sequence: CASSRPGQGNSPLHF.

V gene TRBV5-4 combines with J gene TRBJ2-1; 7 positions match TRBD2. The CDR3 loop spans 18 amino acids. After removal of 4 bases from V and 0 bases from J, the junction contained 13 bases not matched to a gene. Germline CDR1 SGHNT, CDR2 YYREEE (reference sequence). CDR3 residues: CASSPGGVAGSSYNEQFF. CDR3 DNA sequence: TGTGCCAGCAGCCCGGGGGGAGTAGCGGGCAGCTCCTACAATGAGCAGTTCTTC.

This rearrangement joins TRBV11-3 to TRBJ1-1, with a tentative D call TRBD1 (6 bases). The CDR3 runs to 14 residues. Per germline, CDR1 SGHNT and CDR2 YENEEA. Trimming cost V 7 bases and J 1 base, with 13 bases left between them. The CDR3 nucleotides read TGTGCCAGCACCCCGGGCAGGGGGAACACTGAAGCTTTCTTT. Amino acids: CASTPGRGNTEAFF.

This chain connects TRBV18 to TRBJ2-7, with 9 bases fitting TRBD1. The germline CDR1 and CDR2 sequences are KGHSH and LQKENI. Trimming removed 4 bases from V and 1 base from J; junction bases left unmatched: 8. The CDR3 spans 16 residues. The CDR3 here is CASSLPQGAKSYEQYF. CDR3 DNA: TGTGCCAGCTCACTTCCACAGGGGGCGAAATCCTACGAGCAGTACTTC.

V is TRBV5-4 and J is TRBJ2-1; TRBD2 is a possible D gene (5 bases). Looked up from germline, CDR1 is SGHNT and CDR2 is YYREEE (reference sequence). Trimming pared 2 bases from V and 3 bases from J, leaving 15 bases between. CDR3 size: 16 residues. Here the CDR3 DNA reads TGTGCCAGCAGCTTAGATCTAGCAGGAGGCTACAATGAGCAGTTCTTC. Translated: CASSLDLAGGYNEQFF. The variable domain in full, completed from reference TRBV5-4 and TRBJ2-1, reads ETGVTQSPTHLIKTRGQQVTLRCSSQSGHNTVSWYQQALGQGPQFIFQYYREEENGRGNFPPRFSGLQFPNYSSELNVNALELDDSALYLCASSLDLAGGYNEQFFGPGTRLTVL.

The chain is built from TRBV6-1 and TRBJ2-1, with TRBD1 identical over 7 bases. The CDR3 consists of 15 residues. CDR1 and CDR2 from the germline V gene are MNHNS and SASEGT. Trimming cost V 2 bases and J 0 bases; bases outside gene matches: 1. CDR3 amino acids: CASSESGGSYNEQFF. The CDR3 coding sequence is TGTGCCAGCAGTGAATCAGGGGGCTCCTACAATGAGCAGTTCTTC.